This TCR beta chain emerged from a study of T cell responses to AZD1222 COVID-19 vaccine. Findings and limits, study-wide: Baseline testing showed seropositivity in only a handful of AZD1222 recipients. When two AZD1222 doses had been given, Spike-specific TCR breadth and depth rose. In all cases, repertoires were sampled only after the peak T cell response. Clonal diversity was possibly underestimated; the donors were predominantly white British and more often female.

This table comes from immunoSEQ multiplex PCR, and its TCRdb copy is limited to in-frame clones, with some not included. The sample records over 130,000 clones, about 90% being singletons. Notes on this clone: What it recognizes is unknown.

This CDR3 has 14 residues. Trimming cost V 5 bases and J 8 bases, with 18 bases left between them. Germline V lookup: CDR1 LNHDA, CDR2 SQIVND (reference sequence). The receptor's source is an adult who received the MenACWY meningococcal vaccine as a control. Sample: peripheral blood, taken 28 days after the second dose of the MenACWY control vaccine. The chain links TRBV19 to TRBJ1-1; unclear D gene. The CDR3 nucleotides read TGTGCCAGTAGTCGCACAGAGCCTCCGTTGGAAGCTTTCTTT. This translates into CASSRTEPPLEAFF.